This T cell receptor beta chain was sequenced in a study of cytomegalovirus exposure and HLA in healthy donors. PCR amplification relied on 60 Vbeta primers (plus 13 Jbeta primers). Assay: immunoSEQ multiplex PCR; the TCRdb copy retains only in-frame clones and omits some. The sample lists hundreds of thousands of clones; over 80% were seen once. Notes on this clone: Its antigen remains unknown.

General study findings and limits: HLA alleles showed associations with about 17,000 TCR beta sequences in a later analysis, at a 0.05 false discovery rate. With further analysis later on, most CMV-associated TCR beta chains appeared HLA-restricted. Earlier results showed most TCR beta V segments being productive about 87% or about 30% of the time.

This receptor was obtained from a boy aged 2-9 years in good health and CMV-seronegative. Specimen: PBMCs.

The CDR3 region is CASNNPGGPETQYF. For the CDR3, the DNA is TGTGCCAGCAACAATCCCGGAGGGCCAGAGACCCAGTACTTC. The chain is built from TRBV7-6 and TRBJ2-5, with D possibly matching TRBD2 (6 bases). This CDR3 contains 14 residues. Trimming removed 7 bases from V and 4 bases from J, with 16 bases in between. Germline V gene data show CDR1 as SGHVS and CDR2 as FNYEAQ.